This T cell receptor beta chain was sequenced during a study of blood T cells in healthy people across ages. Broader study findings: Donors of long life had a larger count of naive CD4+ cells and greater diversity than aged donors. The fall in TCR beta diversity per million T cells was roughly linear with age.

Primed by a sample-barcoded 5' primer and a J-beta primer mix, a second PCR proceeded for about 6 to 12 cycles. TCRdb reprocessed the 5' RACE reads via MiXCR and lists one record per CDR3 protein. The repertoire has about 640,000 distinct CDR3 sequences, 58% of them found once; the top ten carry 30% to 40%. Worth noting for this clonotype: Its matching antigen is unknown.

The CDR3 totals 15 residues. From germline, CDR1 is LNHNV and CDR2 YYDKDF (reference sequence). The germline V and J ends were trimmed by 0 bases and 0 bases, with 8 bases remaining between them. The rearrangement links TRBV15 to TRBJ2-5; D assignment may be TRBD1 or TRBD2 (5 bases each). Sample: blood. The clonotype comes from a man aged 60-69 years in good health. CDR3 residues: CATSRDRGYQETQYF. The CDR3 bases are TGTGCCACCAGCAGAGATCGGGGCTACCAAGAGACCCAGTACTTC. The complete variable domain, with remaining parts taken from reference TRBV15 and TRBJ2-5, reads DAMVIQNPRYQVTQFGKPVTLSCSQTLNHNVMYWYQQKSSQAPKLLFHYYDKDFNNEADTPDNFQSRRPNTSFCFLDIRSPGLGDTAMYLCATSRDRGYQETQYFGPGTRLLVL.